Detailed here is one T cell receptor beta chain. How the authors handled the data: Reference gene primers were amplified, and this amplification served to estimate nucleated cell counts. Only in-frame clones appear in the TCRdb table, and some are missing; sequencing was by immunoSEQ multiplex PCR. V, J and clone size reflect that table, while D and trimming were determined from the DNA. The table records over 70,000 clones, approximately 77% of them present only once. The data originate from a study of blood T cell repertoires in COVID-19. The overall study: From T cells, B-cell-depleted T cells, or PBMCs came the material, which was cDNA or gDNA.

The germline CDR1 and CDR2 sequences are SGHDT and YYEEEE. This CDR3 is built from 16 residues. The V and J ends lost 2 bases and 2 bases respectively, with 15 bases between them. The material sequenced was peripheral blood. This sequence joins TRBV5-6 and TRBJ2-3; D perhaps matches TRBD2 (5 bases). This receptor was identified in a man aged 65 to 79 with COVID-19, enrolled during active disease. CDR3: CASSFGSWVVTDTQYF. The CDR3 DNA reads TGTGCCAGCAGCTTTGGGAGCTGGGTCGTCACAGATACGCAGTATTTT.